This paragraph reports one TCR beta chain. Its cognate antigen is unknown. RNA amounts of about 0.5 to 1 ug underwent reverse transcription with random hexamers. A multiplex approach, immunoSEQ multiplex PCR, amplified TCR beta CDR3 across 54 Vbeta and 13 Jbeta. TCRdb used MiXCR to reprocess the immunoSEQ multiplex PCR reads, holding one entry per CDR3 protein. The table includes about 400,000 distinct CDR3 sequences, 85% detected once. The data derive from a study of CD8 T cells in Susac syndrome. Study-wide results and caveats: Acknowledgment was made by the study that its TCR sequencing and HLA analysis involved a relatively small number of individuals.

CD8+ and CD4+ T cells circulating in blood were sequenced for TCR beta. The authors negatively isolated CD8+ and CD4+ T cells and FACS-enriched TEMRA cells. V lost 4 bases, J lost 3 bases, and 7 bases stayed unmatched. Germline V gives CDR1 MNHEY, CDR2 SVGEGT. CDR3 length equals 16 residues. The rearrangement links TRBV6-2 or TRBV6-3 to TRBJ2-7; 12 bases fit TRBD2. This receptor was identified in a human donor with multiple sclerosis. Sequencing used CD8+ T cells from PBMCs. The CDR3 reads CASSSPTLAGGYEQYF. Written as DNA, the CDR3 is TGTGCCAGCAGTTCTCCAACACTAGCGGGAGGCTACGAGCAGTACTTC.